In its sample, the clone carrying this T cell receptor beta chain ranks as medium-sized. Its antigen is undetermined. Single viable CD3+CD4+CD8-CD45RO+ cells were sorted as the memory CD4+ T cells. This sample is drawn from a study of memory CD4+ T cells and cytomegalovirus serostatus. Study-wide background: Healthy Belgian adult donors included roughly nine CMV-positive and 24 CMV-negative people.

Findings of the study overall: The CMV-associated TCR signature appears largely within the CD4+ memory repertoire. CD4+ memory repertoires contained about 40% of the 164 reported CMV TCRbeta sequences.

The protocol was immunoSEQ multiplex PCR, while the TCRdb copy is restricted to in-frame clones and leaves out a portion. The data show about 82,000 clones, about 85% seen once. The sequence was obtained from an adult in good health and CMV-seronegative. The material sequenced was memory CD4+ T cells from blood.

The CDR3 spells CASSPLAGVNSPLHF. DNA of the CDR3: TGTGCCAGCAGCCCCCTGGCAGGGGTCAATTCACCCCTCCACTTT. This chain joins TRBV7-9 and TRBJ1-6, with D perhaps matching TRBD1 (6 bases). V lost 5 bases, J lost 7 bases, and 15 bases lay in between. CDR1 and CDR2 (germline): SEHNR, FQNEAQ (reference sequence). The CDR3 sequence is 15 residues long.